This T cell receptor beta chain was identified in a study of shared clonotypes between healthy human individuals. Measured with immunoSEQ multiplex PCR; TCRdb has only the in-frame clones, and not every one. This table has about 2,500,000 clones, over 85% appearing once. About this clone: The same CDR3 arises from other DNA sequences in this sample as well.

Germline loops: CDR1 SEHNR, CDR2 FQNEAQ (reference sequence). V dropped 2 bases and J dropped 6 bases, with 4 bases sitting between them. The CDR3 runs to 12 residues. The source is a man aged 18 to 30 in good health. The sequenced sample was naive CD4+ T cells sorted from blood. Subset reported: CD45RA+ positively selected. The chain links TRBV7-9 to TRBJ2-2; D remains ambiguous. CDR3 protein: CASSLSSGELFF. In DNA form, the CDR3 reads TGTGCCAGCAGCTTATCGTCCGGGGAGCTGTTTTTT.